Included here is one T cell receptor (beta chain) sequence, with context. Its antigen is currently unknown. This record belongs to a study of shared clonotypes between healthy human individuals. Study summary: With ages of 18 to 49, the donors were two women and a few men. Whole-study results and caveats: The study drew on few donors, limiting represented genetic and exposure-history diversity.

Profiling relied on immunoSEQ multiplex PCR, and the TCRdb table lists in-frame clones only, not all of them. Here the sample spans some 1,900,000 clones, approximately 94% being singletons. The CDR3 runs to 15 residues. Losses at the gene ends were 4 bases for V and 8 bases for J; bases not matched to a gene: 10. CDR1 and CDR2 (germline): SGHAT, FQNNGV. Naive-designated CD8 cells lacked CD45RO, were positively enriched for CCR7, and omitted terminally differentiated effector memory CD45RA+ cells. The TCR originated in a man younger than 35 in good health. Material for sequencing was naive CD8+ T cells sorted from blood. The V gene is TRBV11-2, the J gene TRBJ1-4; 7 bases agree with TRBD1. The CDR3 nucleotides read TGTGCCAGCAGCTCACAGGGGTGGGGATCGGAAAAACTGTTTTTT. Protein: CASSSQGWGSEKLFF. The full variable domain, completed using reference TRBV11-2 and TRBJ1-4, is EAGVAQSPRYKIIEKRQSVAFWCNPISGHATLYWYQQILGQGPKLLIQFQNNGVVDDSQLPKDRFSAERLKGVDSTLKIQPAKLEDSAVYLCASSSQGWGSEKLFFGSGTQLSVL.